Each of the 19 T cell receptor beta chains below was sequenced from the same sample in a study of T-cell reconstitution after alpha-beta-depleted transplantation in children. The authors prepared the TCRbeta library with unique molecular identifiers. In TCRdb, the PCR reads were re-called with MiXCR into one record per CDR3 protein. The sample lists some 6,000 distinct CDR3 sequences, around 15% occurring once. This sample comprised PBMCs, obtained before TCRalphabeta/CD19-depleted stem cell transplant. The receptors were sampled from a boy aged 5 to 17 with acute lymphoblastic leukemia, due to receive a stem cell transplant.

This clonotype is medium-sized by share. The genes are TRBV20-1 and TRBJ2-3; 7 nucleotides match TRBD1. Germline trimming cut 0 bases from V and 2 bases from J; bases unmatched to any gene: 5. The CDR3 is 15 residues long. Germline CDR1 DFQATT, CDR2 SNEGSKA (reference sequence). CDR3 region: CSARDGGQPTDTQYF. Here the CDR3 DNA reads TGCAGTGCTAGAGATGGGGGACAGCCCACAGATACGCAGTATTTT.

This clonotype is classed as medium-sized. The chain has TRBV29-1 and TRBJ2-3; the match to TRBD2 covers 8 bases. From germline, CDR1 is SQVTM and CDR2 ANQGSEA. This CDR3 has 14 residues. The junction had 9 bases not matched to a gene; V was cut back by 5 bases and J by 5 bases. CDR3 nucleotides: TGCAGCGTTCGTGGCGCGGGGGGCATAGATACGCAGTATTTT. This translates into CSVRGAGGIDTQYF.

The V call is TRBV7-8, the J call TRBJ1-1; 7 bases are a match to TRBD1. The CDR3 runs 14 residues. From germline, CDR1 is SGHVS and CDR2 FQNEAQ. With 6 bases clipped from V and 4 bases from J, the junction kept 8 bases outside the gene matches. The DNA for the CDR3 is TGTGCCAGCAGATTGACAGGGCTGTCCACTGAAGCTTTCTTT. It yields the protein CASRLTGLSTEAFF.

A word on this clonotype: A junction boundary mismatches the germline segment, possibly from a read error. The chain recombines TRBV4-2 with TRBJ2-7; D is perhaps TRBD1 or TRBD2 (5 bases each). Germline V gene data show CDR1 as LGHNA and CDR2 as YNFKEQ. There are 16 residues in the CDR3. CDR3 DNA: TGTGCCAGCAGCCAAGATACAGGACTCGAAGCCTACGTGCAGTACTTC. Protein product: CASSQDTGLEAYVQYF.

This clonotype is judged medium-sized. The chain employs TRBV18 and TRBJ1-1; D is ambiguous. In germline, CDR1 is KGHSH, CDR2 LQKENI. Trimming stripped 5 bases from V and 0 bases from J, with 7 bases between. This CDR3 is 13 amino acids long. CDR3 sequence reads: CASSTDLNTEAFF. DNA for the CDR3: TGTGCCAGCTCAACAGACTTGAACACTGAAGCTTTCTTT.

By share, this clonotype counts as medium-sized. The chain has TRBV5-1 and TRBJ2-1, with 9 bases identical to TRBD1. The CDR3 is 15 residues long. With 0 bases clipped from V and 6 bases from J, the junction kept 4 bases outside the gene matches. Germline values: CDR1 SGHRS, CDR2 YFSETQ. DNA of the CDR3: TGCGCCAGCAGCTTGGTTCCGACAGGGGGCAATGAGCAGTTCTTC. Encoded protein: CASSLVPTGGNEQFF. Together with reference TRBV5-1 and TRBJ2-1, the CDR3 gives the full variable domain: KAGVTQTPRYLIKTRGQQVTLSCSPISGHRSVSWYQQTPGQGLQFLFEYFSETQRNKGNFPGRFSGRQFSNSRSEMNVSTLELGDSALYLCASSLVPTGGNEQFFGPGTRLTVL.

In this sample, this clonotype turned up many times. This chain uses TRBV19 with TRBJ2-1, with TRBD2 matching over 7 bases. CDR1 and CDR2 from the germline V gene are LNHDA and SQIVND (reference sequence). J gave up 4 bases and V 3 bases, and 6 bases lay outside the gene matches. The CDR3 spans 15 residues. The CDR3 sequence: CASSMGLAGYNEQFF. CDR3 in DNA: TGTGCCAGTAGTATGGGATTAGCGGGTTACAATGAGCAGTTCTTC.

This clonotype is deemed medium-sized. The chain carries TRBV7-8 and TRBJ2-1; D call uncertain. The ends were cut back, 2 bases at V and 0 bases at J, with 14 bases in the middle. The germline gives CDR1 SGHVS, CDR2 FQNEAQ. The CDR3 loop spans 17 amino acids. CDR3 DNA sequence: TGTGCCAGCAGCTTAACGTTTGTGGGCCCCTCCTACAATGAGCAGTTCTTC. Translating gives CASSLTFVGPSYNEQFF.

The chain has TRBV4-2 and TRBJ2-6, with a tentative D call TRBD2 (5 bases). The germline V gene has CDR1 LGHNA and CDR2 YNFKEQ. The CDR3 spans 17 residues. V was pared by 8 bases and J by 0 bases, with 17 bases between. CDR3 sequence reads: CASGPGQRSSGANVLTF. CDR3 coding DNA: TGTGCCAGCGGCCCCGGGCAGCGGAGCTCTGGGGCCAACGTCCTGACTTTC.

Sample share makes this clonotype medium-sized (0.01 to 0.1%). The gene calls are TRBV5-1 and TRBJ2-3; D gene unclear. The CDR3 spans 13 residues. V lost 0 bases and J 1 base, leaving 3 bases between the germline ends. CDR1 is SGHRS, CDR2 YFSETQ, per germline. CDR3 bases: TGCGCCAGCAGCTTGGGACGCACAGATACGCAGTATTTT. Amino acids: CASSLGRTDTQYF.

This clonotype is judged medium-sized. The chain recombines TRBV29-1 with TRBJ2-2; D possibly corresponds to TRBD2 (5 bases). There are 14 residues in the CDR3. Trimming took 5 bases from V and 2 from J, leaving 12 bases between them. Per germline, CDR1 SQVTM and CDR2 ANQGSEA. The CDR3 coding sequence is TGCAGCGTTCGAGGGCGGGTAAACACCGGGGAGCTGTTTTTT. Translated: CSVRGRVNTGELFF.

This clonotype was seen at least ten times. The chain uses TRBV5-4 and TRBJ2-1; 9 bases match TRBD1. The trim removed 7 bases at V and 7 bases at J, leaving 6 bases unmatched. The V gene's germline CDR1 is SGHNT and CDR2 YYREEE (reference sequence). This CDR3 is 13 amino acids long. The CDR3 loop reads CASALDRGNEQFF. In nucleotides, the CDR3 is TGTGCCAGCGCCCTAGACAGGGGGAATGAGCAGTTCTTC.

By its share, this clonotype is medium-sized (0.01 to 0.1%). V and J are TRBV20-1 and TRBJ2-5; D gene unclear. The V end lost 7 bases, the J end lost 2 bases, and 11 bases lay between the germline ends. Germline values: CDR1 DFQATT, CDR2 SNEGSKA (reference sequence). There are 12 residues in the CDR3. Here the CDR3 DNA reads TGCAGTGGCGAGCAACTACAAGAGACCCAGTACTTC. Translating it yields CSGEQLQETQYF.

The chain carries TRBV5-1 and TRBJ2-7, with TRBD2 matching over 14 bases. V shed 4 bases, J shed 4 bases, and the junction held 7 bases outside the gene matches. The CDR3 loop spans 16 amino acids. CDR1 is SGHRS and CDR2 is YFSETQ in the germline V gene. The CDR3 loop is CASSRGLAGVGYEQYF. For the CDR3, the DNA is TGCGCCAGCAGCAGGGGACTAGCGGGAGTCGGTTACGAGCAGTACTTC.

In this sample, this clonotype turned up a few times. The rearrangement joins TRBV18 to TRBJ2-7, with TRBD2 identical over 14 bases. This CDR3 region has 16 residues. The V and J ends lost 0 bases and 6 bases, in that order; junction bases with no gene match: 4. Germline V gene sequence: CDR1 KGHSH, CDR2 LQKENI. The CDR3 nucleotides are TGTGCCAGCTCACCACCAGGACTAGCGGGAGGTGGCGAGCAGTACTTC. Its protein is CASSPPGLAGGGEQYF.

In its sample, this clonotype is medium-sized. V gene TRBV6-6 combines with J gene TRBJ2-2; the D is unclear. In germline, CDR1 is MNHNY, CDR2 SVGAGI (reference sequence). V was trimmed by 6 bases and J by 0 bases, leaving 11 bases between them. This CDR3 is built from 15 residues. CDR3: CASRPGGPNTGELFF. The CDR3 DNA sequence: TGTGCCAGCAGACCTGGTGGACCGAACACCGGGGAGCTGTTTTTT.

By sample fraction, this clonotype is medium-sized (0.01 to 0.1%). The chain couples TRBV20-1 to TRBJ2-5, with 7 positions matching TRBD2. Germline-derived CDR1 and CDR2 are DFQATT and SNEGSKA (reference sequence). After removal of 2 bases from V and 8 bases from J, the junction contained 11 bases not matched to a gene. The CDR3 is 14 residues long. CDR3 protein: CSARLASGTGTQYF. In DNA form, the CDR3 reads TGCAGTGCTAGACTCGCTAGCGGAACGGGAACCCAGTACTTC.

By its share, this clonotype is medium-sized (0.01 to 0.1%). This sequence joins TRBV7-9 and TRBJ2-7; TRBD1 matches at 10 bases. CDR1 SEHNR and CDR2 FQNEAQ come from the germline V gene (reference sequence). CDR3 length equals 11 residues. With 5 bases clipped from V and 12 bases from J, the junction kept 4 bases outside the gene matches. This CDR3 reads CASSTGQGRYF. In nucleotides, the CDR3 is TGTGCCAGCAGCACGGGACAGGGGCGGTACTTC.

This clonotype ranks as medium-sized. This chain links TRBV20-1 with TRBJ1-1; no clear D. Germline-derived CDR1 and CDR2 are DFQATT and SNEGSKA (reference sequence). This CDR3 is 11 amino acids long. V was clipped by 5 bases and J by 3 bases, with 7 bases between them. Here the CDR3 DNA reads TGCAGTGCTCTTCGGGACACTGAAGCTTTCTTT. It yields the protein CSALRDTEAFF.